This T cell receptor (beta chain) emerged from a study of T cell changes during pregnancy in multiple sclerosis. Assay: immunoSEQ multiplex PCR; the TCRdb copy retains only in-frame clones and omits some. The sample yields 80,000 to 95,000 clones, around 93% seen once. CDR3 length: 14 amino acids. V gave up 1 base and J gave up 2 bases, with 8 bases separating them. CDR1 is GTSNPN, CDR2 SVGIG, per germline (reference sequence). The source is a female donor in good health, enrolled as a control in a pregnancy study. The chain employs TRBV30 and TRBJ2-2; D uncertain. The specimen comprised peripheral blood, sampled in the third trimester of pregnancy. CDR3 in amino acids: CAWSGAHNTGELFF. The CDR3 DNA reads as TGTGCCTGGAGTGGGGCACACAACACCGGGGAGCTGTTTTTT.